What follows are 7 T cell receptor beta chains derived from one specimen sequenced in a study of beta chain features in type 1 diabetes. Isolated RNA was reverse transcribed in full, so expressed TCRB transcripts were sequenced. This table comes from immunoSEQ multiplex PCR, and its TCRdb copy is limited to in-frame clones, with some not included. Seen here are about 360,000 clones, over 10% observed once, and the top ten hold around 0.02%. Sequencing was done on a sample of naive CD4+ T cells from blood. These receptors were obtained from a man aged 18 to 35 in good health.

The chain employs TRBV5-4 and TRBJ2-5, with 9 nucleotides matching TRBD1. V lost 4 bases, J lost 4 bases, and 5 bases stayed unmatched. The CDR3 length is 14 residues. The germline V gene encodes CDR1 SGHNT and CDR2 YYREEE (reference sequence). In DNA, the CDR3 is TGTGCCAGCAGCGTAACAGGGGGCTCAGAGACCCAGTACTTC. Amino acids: CASSVTGGSETQYF.

This clone has a handful of counts. V gene TRBV30 combines with J gene TRBJ2-1, with D maybe TRBD2 (6 bases). The CDR3 contains 14 residues. Per the germline V gene, CDR1 is GTSNPN and CDR2 is SVGIG (reference sequence). V was pared by 4 bases and J by 3 bases, with 13 bases between. CDR3: CAWISGTHYNEQFF. In DNA form, the CDR3 reads TGTGCCTGGATTTCCGGGACTCACTACAATGAGCAGTTCTTC. Full variable domain (outside the CDR3, taken from reference TRBV30 and TRBJ2-1): SQTIHQWPATLVQPVGSPLSLECTVEGTSNPNLYWYRQAAGRGLQLLFYSVGIGQISSEVPQNLSASRPQDRQFILSSKKLLLSDSGFYLCAWISGTHYNEQFFGPGTRLTVL.

There are a few counts of this clone. The chain recombines TRBV14 with TRBJ2-7; TRBD1 matches 11 bases. The CDR3 is made up of 16 amino acids. Germline CDR1 and CDR2: SGHDN and FVKESK. V lost 4 bases, J lost 0 bases, and 5 bases stayed unmatched. The CDR3 coding sequence is TGTGCCAGCAGCCGGGGCGGGACAGGGGGCTCCTACGAGCAGTACTTC. This encodes CASSRGGTGGSYEQYF.

Turning to this clone: Other DNA sequences from this sample encode an identical CDR3 as well. The chain has TRBV18 and TRBJ2-7; D is unclear. This CDR3 is built from 13 residues. V was trimmed by 0 bases and J by 4 bases, leaving 7 bases between them. CDR1 and CDR2 (germline): KGHSH, LQKENI. DNA for the CDR3: TGTGCCAGCTCACCACCGTCCAGTTACGAGCAGTACTTC. Its translation is CASSPPSSYEQYF.

V gene TRBV5-6 combines with J gene TRBJ2-7; possibly TRBD1 for D (8 bases). From germline, CDR1 is SGHDT and CDR2 YYEEEE. The V end was cut by 4 bases, the J end by 5 bases, with 19 bases between. This CDR3 contains 15 residues. DNA for the CDR3: TGTGCCAGCAGCGGGGGATACAGGGGGGGCGACGAGCAGTACTTC. It codes for CASSGGYRGGDEQYF.

V usage is TRBV7-2 and J usage is TRBJ2-7, with TRBD1 identical over 9 bases. The V gene's germline CDR1 is SGHTA and CDR2 FQGNSA. V was pared by 3 bases and J by 9 bases, with 15 bases of the junction left unmatched. CDR3 length: 16 amino acids. The CDR3 bases are TGTGCCAGCAGCTTTTACTCGACAGGGGGGTTGAGTGGGCAGTACTTC. Protein: CASSFYSTGGLSGQYF.

In its sample, this clone was seen a few times. V usage is TRBV4-2 and J usage is TRBJ1-2; D is unclear. In germline, CDR1 is LGHNA, CDR2 YNFKEQ. CDR3 length: 14 residues. V was pared by 0 bases and J by 7 bases, with 12 bases between. The CDR3 spells CASSQDEGGSGYTF. The CDR3, as DNA: TGTGCCAGCAGCCAAGATGAGGGAGGGAGTGGCTACACCTTC.